Shown below are 26 T cell receptor beta chains from a single sample sequenced in a study of Ad26.COV2.S vaccination and SARS-CoV-2 variants. Some clones are missing from TCRdb's copy, which holds only in-frame ones; the method was immunoSEQ multiplex PCR. The sample contains approximately 410,000 clones, approximately 87% of which appear only once. The treatment: roughly 19 received Ad26.COV2.S at low or high dose, single or two shots; roughly 5 received placebo; per-sample allocation not given. Collection of the samples took place on day 63 after the first injection of vaccine or placebo. The sequencing used peripheral blood, collected in a trial of Ad26.COV2.S vaccine versus placebo. Receptors were obtained from a person between 18 and 59 years old who received the Ad26.COV2.S COVID-19 vaccine or a placebo.

This rearrangement joins TRBV21-1 to TRBJ2-1. TRBV21-1 is a pseudogene segment. The CDR3 contains 10 residues. The DNA of the CDR3 is TGTGCCAGCGGGTACAATGAGCAGTTCTTC. Translation: CASGYNEQFF.

The CDR3 loop reads CASSSPRVYHEQYF. For the CDR3, the DNA is TGTGCCAGCAGCTCGCCGCGGGTGTACCACGAGCAGTACTTC. V is TRBV7-9 and J is TRBJ2-7; the D gene is possibly TRBD2 (5 bases). The V and J ends lost 4 bases and 5 bases respectively, with 15 bases between them. Germline V CDR1 and CDR2: SEHNR, FQNEAQ (reference sequence). The CDR3 contains 14 residues. Variable domain in full (rest from reference TRBV7-9 and TRBJ2-7): DTGVSQNPRHKITKRGQNVTFRCDPISEHNRLYWYRQTLGQGPEFLTYFQNEAQLEKSRLLSDRFSAERPKGSFSTLEIQRTEQGDSAMYLCASSSPRVYHEQYFGPGTRLTVT.

The V call is TRBV6-2 or TRBV6-3, the J call TRBJ1-6; a possible D gene is TRBD1 (5 bases). The CDR3 has 13 residues. CDR1 and CDR2 from the germline V gene are MNHEY and SVGEGT. Trimming removed 0 bases at V and 12 bases at J, with 9 bases between. The CDR3 region is CASSYSRTGPLHF. CDR3 in DNA: TGTGCCAGCAGTTACTCGAGAACAGGACCCCTCCACTTT.

This sequence joins TRBV5-6 and TRBJ2-7; D may correspond to TRBD1 or TRBD2 (5 bases each). The CDR3 runs to 14 residues. Germline V lookup: CDR1 SGHDT, CDR2 YYEEEE. The V end was cut by 4 bases, the J end by 5 bases, with 16 bases between. CDR3 region: CASSPTLGADEQYF. The CDR3 DNA is TGTGCCAGCAGCCCCACTCTCGGGGCCGACGAGCAGTACTTC.

Here the CDR3 DNA reads TGTGCCAGCAGCTCCCTGAGCGTTAACGAGCAGTACTTC. Protein product: CASSSLSVNEQYF. The rearrangement uses TRBV7-2 and TRBJ2-7; D is ambiguous. V lost 4 bases and J lost 5, with 12 bases in between. Germline CDR1 is SGHTA and CDR2 is FQGNSA. The CDR3 sequence is 13 residues long.

The rearrangement links TRBV4-1 to TRBJ1-2, with a possible D match to TRBD1 (5 bases). This CDR3 comprises 15 residues. The germline CDR1 and CDR2 sequences are MGHRA and YSYEKL. Deletions cut 5 bases from V and 3 bases from J, with 16 bases between. The CDR3 sequence: CASSLGEDRYYGYTF. CDR3 in DNA: TGCGCCAGCAGCTTGGGGGAGGACCGATACTATGGCTACACCTTC.

V and J are TRBV29-1 and TRBJ2-7, with 9 bases identical to TRBD1. Germline loops: CDR1 SQVTM, CDR2 ANQGSEA. V lost 7 bases, J lost 4 bases, and 8 bases stayed unmatched. The CDR3 contains 13 residues. Here the CDR3 reads CSAIWTGEYEQYF. The CDR3 nucleotides are TGCAGCGCCATTTGGACAGGGGAGTACGAGCAGTACTTC.

Notes on this clone: Different DNA sequences within this sample yield the same CDR3. The chain links TRBV19 to TRBJ1-5, with D possibly TRBD1 on 6 matching bases. Germline V CDR1 and CDR2: LNHDA, SQIVND (reference sequence). The CDR3 is 13 residues long. Trimming removed 6 bases from V and 4 bases from J, with 10 bases in between. CDR3 sequence reads: CASSNTGNQPQHF. The CDR3 nucleotides are TGTGCCAGTAGCAACACAGGGAATCAGCCCCAGCATTTT. Combining the CDR3 with reference TRBV19 and TRBJ1-5 gives the whole variable domain DGGITQSPKYLFRKEGQNVTLSCEQNLNHDAMYWYRQDPGQGLRLIYYSQIVNDFQKGDIAEGYSVSREKKESFPLTVTSAQKNPTAFYLCASSNTGNQPQHFGDGTRLSIL.

This chain joins TRBV7-9 and TRBJ2-7, with D maybe TRBD1 (5 bases). The CDR3 extends over 12 amino acids. V lost 5 bases and J 8 bases, leaving 13 bases between the germline ends. Germline CDR1 reads SEHNR; CDR2 reads FQNEAQ (reference sequence). CDR3 nucleotides: TGTGCCAGCAGCCAGGCCGCAGGGAAGCAGTACTTC. Encoded protein: CASSQAAGKQYF.

The V gene is TRBV4-2, the J gene TRBJ1-2, with D perhaps TRBD1 (6 bases). The CDR3 length is 15 residues. Germline CDR1 LGHNA, CDR2 YNFKEQ. The V end lost 6 bases, the J end lost 1 base, and 15 bases lay between the germline ends. The CDR3 here is CASRSERGFNYGYTF. The CDR3, as DNA: TGTGCCAGCAGATCGGAGAGGGGGTTTAACTATGGCTACACCTTC.

The gene calls are TRBV29-1 and TRBJ2-7, with a weak D call TRBD1 (5 bases). Between the trimmed V and J ends, which lost 3 bases and 2 bases, there was a span of 14 bases. The CDR3 loop spans 14 amino acids. Germline assignment: CDR1 SQVTM and CDR2 ANQGSEA. CDR3 nucleotides: TGCAGCGTTGAGTTGTTGCAGGGAACCTACGAGCAGTACTTC. This sequence encodes CSVELLQGTYEQYF.

The chain links TRBV5-1 to TRBJ1-2, with 7 nucleotides matching TRBD1. The CDR3 totals 14 residues. Unmatched junction bases numbered 7, after V lost 0 bases and J lost 8 bases. Germline loops: CDR1 SGHRS, CDR2 YFSETQ. CDR3 amino acids: CASSLGTGLEGYTF. The CDR3 DNA is TGCGCCAGCAGCTTGGGGACAGGACTGGAAGGCTACACCTTC.

V gene TRBV14 combines with J gene TRBJ2-5; D perhaps matches TRBD1 (6 bases). The V end lost 0 bases, the J end lost 5 bases, and 16 bases lay between the germline ends. There are 16 residues in the CDR3. Looked up from germline, CDR1 is SGHDN and CDR2 is FVKESK. CDR3 coding DNA: TGTGCCAGCAGCCAAGACGTGTGGGCAGGGGTGGAGACCCAGTACTTC. Translating gives CASSQDVWAGVETQYF.

The gene calls are TRBV28 and TRBJ2-5, with no clear D. The V end lost 5 bases, the J end lost 0 bases, and 7 bases lay between the germline ends. Germline V CDR1 and CDR2: MDHEN, SYDVKM. This CDR3 contains 13 residues. The CDR3 region has the DNA TGTGCCAGCAGTCCTCCCTACCAAGAGACCCAGTACTTC. It translates to CASSPPYQETQYF.

The rearrangement joins TRBV27 to TRBJ1-2; 10 bases are a match to TRBD1. J gave up 1 base and V 6 bases, and 5 bases lay outside the gene matches. The CDR3 loop spans 15 amino acids. Germline assignment: CDR1 MNHEY and CDR2 SMNVEV (reference sequence). CDR3 residues: CASRWTGGYNYGYTF. In nucleotides, the CDR3 is TGTGCCAGCAGATGGACAGGGGGTTATAACTATGGCTACACCTTC.

This clone has only one observation. This CDR3 is also generated by other DNA sequences in the sample. CDR3 sequence reads: CASSPGRGYTF. The DNA for the CDR3 is TGTGCCAGCAGCCCTGGGCGGGGCTACACCTTC. This sequence joins TRBV3-1 (or the pseudogene TRBV3-2) and TRBJ1-2; D uncertain. The ends were cut back, 4 bases at V and 8 bases at J, with 8 bases in the middle. The CDR3 sequence is 11 residues long. Germline V CDR1 and CDR2: LGHDT, YNNKEL (reference sequence).

The DNA of the CDR3 is TGTGCCAGTGGGTTGGAAGGGAGAGGCCAAGCTTTCTTT. It yields the protein CASGLEGRGQAFF. The chain joins TRBV19 to TRBJ1-1; D not certain. The CDR3 is made up of 13 amino acids. Per germline, CDR1 LNHDA and CDR2 SQIVND (reference sequence). Trimming cost V 8 bases and J 9 bases, with 19 bases left between them. Drawing the rest from reference TRBV19 and TRBJ1-1, the complete variable domain is DGGITQSPKYLFRKEGQNVTLSCEQNLNHDAMYWYRQDPGQGLRLIYYSQIVNDFQKGDIAEGYSVSREKKESFPLTVTSAQKNPTAFYLCASGLEGRGQAFFGQGTRLTVV.

This chain connects TRBV19 to TRBJ1-1; a weak D match, TRBD1 (5 bases). The CDR3 extends over 17 amino acids. CDR1 and CDR2 from the germline V gene are LNHDA and SQIVND (reference sequence). V lost 2 bases and J 3 bases, leaving 19 bases between the germline ends. Here the CDR3 reads CASSISSPYRGDTEAFF. CDR3 bases: TGTGCCAGTAGTATAAGTTCCCCCTATAGGGGTGACACTGAAGCTTTCTTT.

The rearrangement joins TRBV7-9 to TRBJ2-7; TRBD2 might be the D (5 bases). Germline values: CDR1 SEHNR, CDR2 FQNEAQ (reference sequence). This CDR3 contains 13 residues. Trimming stripped 5 bases from V and 6 bases from J, with 14 bases between. The CDR3 bases are TGTGCCAGCAGCCCTAGCCTGGGGAGCGAGCAGTACTTC. Its translation: CASSPSLGSEQYF. Based on the CDR3 plus reference TRBV7-9 and TRBJ2-7, the full variable domain is DTGVSQNPRHKITKRGQNVTFRCDPISEHNRLYWYRQTLGQGPEFLTYFQNEAQLEKSRLLSDRFSAERPKGSFSTLEIQRTEQGDSAMYLCASSPSLGSEQYFGPGTRLTVT.

The chain recombines TRBV27 with TRBJ2-3, with D perhaps being TRBD1 or TRBD2 (5 bases each). Trimming took 3 bases from V and 0 from J, leaving 10 bases between them. The CDR3 runs to 15 residues. Germline CDR1 and CDR2: MNHEY and SMNVEV (reference sequence). The CDR3 spells CASSFGGPSTDTQYF. In nucleotides, the CDR3 is TGTGCCAGCAGTTTTGGGGGACCTAGCACAGATACGCAGTATTTT.

The V call is TRBV5-4, the J call TRBJ2-3; TRBD1 agrees at 7 bases. The CDR3 sequence is 13 residues long. CDR1 and CDR2 (germline): SGHNT, YYREEE (reference sequence). J was trimmed by 4 bases and V by 7 bases; bases with no gene match: 6. CDR3 protein: CASWRTGADTQYF. Here the CDR3 DNA reads TGTGCCAGCTGGAGAACAGGGGCAGATACGCAGTATTTT.

CDR3 in amino acids: CASSLFGAVEEAFF. CDR3 coding DNA: TGTGCCAGCAGTTTATTCGGGGCTGTAGAGGAAGCTTTCTTT. V and J are TRBV27 and TRBJ1-1; D may be TRBD1 (5 bases). Trimming pared 1 base from V and 8 bases from J, leaving 14 bases between. Germline V gene sequence: CDR1 MNHEY, CDR2 SMNVEV (reference sequence). This CDR3 contains 14 residues.

This sequence joins TRBV12-3 or TRBV12-4 and TRBJ2-1; 10 bases fit TRBD2. There are 12 residues in the CDR3. V shed 6 bases and J 9 bases; nucleotides not matched to a gene: 2. CDR3: CASSPSGGEQFF. In DNA form, the CDR3 reads TGTGCCAGCAGCCCTAGCGGGGGTGAGCAGTTCTTC.

This clone has only one observation. This chain connects TRBV3-1 (or the pseudogene TRBV3-2) to TRBJ2-1, with 9 positions matching TRBD1. The V gene's germline CDR1 is LGHDT and CDR2 YNNKEL (reference sequence). The CDR3 has 15 residues. With V trimmed by 0 bases and J by 11 bases, 8 bases remained unmatched. CDR3 nucleotides: TGTGCCAGCAGCCAAGATCTACCCACAGGGGGCAAGCAGTTCTTC. Its protein is CASSQDLPTGGKQFF.

This clone was counted between two and nine times. V and J are TRBV7-3 and TRBJ1-1; D may be TRBD1 (5 bases). The germline V and J ends were trimmed by 1 base and 0 bases, with 24 bases remaining between them. The V gene's germline CDR1 is SGHTA and CDR2 FQGTGA. This CDR3 has 20 amino acids. As DNA, the CDR3 is TGTGCCAGCAGCTTAAGTGTCGTAGCAGGGCCACATTATGTGAACACTGAAGCTTTCTTT. Protein: CASSLSVVAGPHYVNTEAFF.

The V and J genes are TRBV2 and TRBJ2-7; D not resolved. The CDR3 consists of 12 residues. The germline gives CDR1 SNHLY, CDR2 FYNNEI. Trimming took off 6 bases at V and 6 bases at J, with 12 bases between the two ends. The chain's CDR3 is CASRDLRIEQYF. In nucleotides, the CDR3 is TGTGCCAGCAGGGACCTCAGGATCGAGCAGTACTTC. Using reference TRBV2 and TRBJ2-7 for the parts outside the CDR3, the full variable domain is EPEVTQTPSHQVTQMGQEVILRCVPISNHLYFYWYRQILGQKVEFLVSFYNNEISEKSEIFDDQFSVERPDGSNFTLKIRSTKLEDSAMYFCASRDLRIEQYFGPGTRLTVT.